A single sample gave rise to the 11 T cell receptor beta chains below, sequenced in a study of regulatory T cells in long-lasting Graves disease. To make TCR beta libraries, researchers used iRepertoire HTBI primers and Arm-PCR of CDR3 regions. TCRdb ran MiXCR on the multiplex PCR reads and lists one entry per CDR3 protein. The data hold 500,000 or so distinct CDR3 sequences, with roughly 17% observed a single time. As to time point: newly diagnosed GD, antithyroid drugs for less than 3 months. PBMCs provided the RNA from which the TCR library was made. The data also belong to a second study, concerning T cells in Graves' hyperthyroidism and ophthalmopathy.

The sample was peripheral blood mononuclear cells (PBMCs), taken at new diagnosis, from a patient treated with antithyroid drugs. Source of these receptors: a man aged 40-50 years with Graves disease.

V and J are TRBV20-1 and TRBJ1-5; TRBD1 aligns across 12 bases. The ends lost 6 bases at V and 2 bases at J; junction bases unmatched: 8. From germline, CDR1 is DFQATT and CDR2 SNEGSKA (reference sequence). This CDR3 contains 16 residues. CDR3 loop: CSARRDRGLGNQPQHF. The CDR3 nucleotides are TGCAGTGCCCGCCGGGACAGGGGGCTGGGCAATCAGCCCCAGCATTTT.

The sample holds many counts of this clonotype. V gene TRBV20-1 combines with J gene TRBJ2-2; 7 bases agree with TRBD1. The CDR3 runs to 15 residues. The germline CDR1 and CDR2 sequences are DFQATT and SNEGSKA (reference sequence). After removal of 1 base from V and 4 bases from J, the junction contained 6 bases not matched to a gene. CDR3 nucleotide sequence: TGCAGTGCTAGAGGACGACAGGGATTCACCGGGGAGCTGTTTTTT. Protein sequence: CSARGRQGFTGELFF.

This clonotype was counted many times. As DNA, the CDR3 is TGTGCCAGCAGTACTCCCACAGGGGACAATCAGCCCCAGCATTTT. Protein product: CASSTPTGDNQPQHF. The V call is TRBV28, the J call TRBJ1-5; TRBD1 aligns across 7 bases. The CDR3 is 15 residues long. Per germline, CDR1 MDHEN and CDR2 SYDVKM. V dropped 5 bases and J dropped 3; count of bases not matched to a gene: 7.

There are many counts of this clonotype. This rearrangement joins TRBV20-1 to TRBJ2-1; D may be TRBD2 (6 bases). The CDR3 has 14 residues. Germline CDR1 is DFQATT and CDR2 is SNEGSKA (reference sequence). The V gene lost 3 bases and the J gene lost 6 bases, with 15 bases spanning the gap. The CDR3 sequence: CSASAGTLLNEQFF. CDR3 DNA sequence: TGCAGTGCTAGTGCCGGGACTCTCCTCAATGAGCAGTTCTTC.

This clonotype came up once. Possible read error: a much larger clone is one base away. The CDR3 sequence is CASSQDGGLYQPQHF. In nucleotides, the CDR3 is TGCGCCAGCTCCCAGGACGGGGGACTGTATCAGCCCCAGCATTTT. This rearrangement joins TRBV5-1 to TRBJ1-5; D is perhaps TRBD1 (5 bases). Between the trimmed V and J ends, which lost 7 bases and 5 bases, there was a span of 19 bases. The CDR3 is made up of 15 amino acids. Germline-derived CDR1 and CDR2 are SGHRS and YFSETQ. The full variable domain, with the rest looked up from reference TRBV5-1 and TRBJ1-5, is KAGVTQTPRYLIKTRGQQVTLSCSPISGHRSVSWYQQTPGQGLQFLFEYFSETQRNKGNFPGRFSGRQFSNSRSEMNVSTLELGDSALYLCASSQDGGLYQPQHFGDGTRLSIL.

This clonotype was counted between two and nine times. This chain joins TRBV24-1 and TRBJ2-2; TRBD1 aligns across 7 bases. This CDR3 spans 15 amino acids. V shed 4 bases and J 6 bases; nucleotides not matched to a gene: 7. Germline CDR1 is KGHDR and CDR2 is SFDVKD. DNA for the CDR3: TGTGCCACCAGTGACCGGACAGGTGGACCCGGGGAGCTGTTTTTT. It is translated as CATSDRTGGPGELFF.

The J gene is TRBJ1-1, the V gene TRBV7-9; 9 bases line up with TRBD1. V was pared by 5 bases and J by 1 base, with 8 bases of the junction left unmatched. CDR1 is SEHNR, CDR2 FQNEAQ, per germline (reference sequence). This CDR3 has 16 residues. The CDR3 here is CASSLLQGARNTEAFF. DNA of the CDR3: TGTGCCAGCAGCCTCCTACAGGGGGCTAGGAACACTGAAGCTTTCTTT.

This clonotype was seen at least ten times. One end of the junction fails to match germline, which may point to a read error. The V gene is TRBV20-1, the J gene TRBJ2-1; the D gene is possibly TRBD2 (6 bases). The CDR3 totals 14 residues. Germline V gene lookup returns CDR1 DFQATT and CDR2 SNEGSKA (reference sequence). The chain's CDR3 is CSARGTGVWNEQFF. The CDR3 region has the DNA TGCAGTGCCAGAGGGACTGGGGTGTGGAATGAGCAGTTCTTC.

About this clonotype: One end of the junction varies from germline; a read error may be responsible. The rearrangement uses TRBV5-1 and TRBJ2-3; D is undetermined. The CDR3 runs to 16 residues. Germline CDR1 is SGHRS and CDR2 is YFSETQ. The CDR3 sequence is CASNFDGQYSTDTQYF. The CDR3 DNA sequence: TGTGCCAGCAACTTCGACGGGCAGTATAGCACAGATACGCAGTATTTT.

This clonotype was observed many times. V and J are TRBV6-2 or TRBV6-3 and TRBJ2-1, with 8 nucleotides matching TRBD1. This CDR3 region has 15 residues. V gave up 7 bases and J gave up 2 bases; unmatched junction bases: 7. CDR1 and CDR2 from the germline V gene are MNHEY and SVGEGT. CDR3 sequence reads: CASIQTGVPYNEQFF. The CDR3 nucleotides are TGTGCCAGCATTCAGACAGGGGTACCCTACAATGAGCAGTTCTTC.

Ten or more counts support this clonotype. This chain joins TRBV7-3 and TRBJ2-2; 9 nucleotides line up with TRBD1. Germline CDR1 reads SGHTA; CDR2 reads FQGTGA. Trimming at V came to 5 bases and at J to 7 bases, leaving 5 bases not matched to a gene. The CDR3 is 14 amino acids. The CDR3 region is CASSRQGDSGELFF. Written as DNA, the CDR3 is TGTGCCAGCAGCCGACAGGGGGACAGCGGGGAGCTGTTTTTT.